This T cell receptor beta chain emerged from a study of cytomegalovirus exposure and HLA in healthy donors. Regarding the study as a whole: Later analysis identified a missense DCLRE1C variant that was linked to TCR beta V- and J-gene trimming.

This clone was recorded once. Its antigen is as yet unknown. Trimming removed 6 bases at V and 8 bases at J, with 16 bases between. Germline CDR1 KGHSH, CDR2 LQKENI. This CDR3 has 13 amino acids. 60 Vbeta and 13 Jbeta primers were used in PCR. TCRdb keeps only in-frame clones here, not all; method: immunoSEQ multiplex PCR. The table has under 200,000 clones, 10% to 15% seen once. The material sequenced was PBMCs. The rearrangement uses TRBV18 and TRBJ1-1, with D uncertain. This clonotype originated in a man aged 50 or older in good health and CMV-seropositive. CDR3 sequence: CASSLKREQEAFF. The CDR3 nucleotides read TGTGCCAGCTCCTTAAAGAGGGAACAGGAAGCTTTCTTT.